These T cell receptor beta chains were read from a single sample in a study of metastatic and nonmetastatic thyroid tumors. TCRdb re-analyzed the PCR reads through MiXCR. There are around 20,000 clones in the sample; 20% to 25% occur only once, and about 15% lies in the top ten. The source material was tumor tissue. The receptors shown here come from a female donor with papillary thyroid cancer or a benign thyroid nodule (not recorded which). Some clones in this sample may be carry-over from other donors' samples. The CDR3 runs from the conserved cysteine through the conserved F or W. D genes are given only for firm matches. Clone sizes are given selectively: once, few, many, or a class where the clone is expanded.

12	TRBV18	TRBJ1-1	NA	many	TGTGCCAGCTCCCGTTCCGGGGGGGACGCTTTCTTT	CASSRSGGDAFF
15	TRBV6-1	TRBJ2-1	TRBD1	NA	TGTGCCAGCAGACCCCGACAGGGAGTCCCCAATGAGCAGTTCTTC	CASRPRQGVPNEQFF
16	TRBV27	TRBJ2-1	TRBD2	many	TGTGCCAGCAGTTCCAGCGGGAGGGCCGAAGGAAATGAGCAGTTCTTC	CASSSSGRAEGNEQFF
14	TRBV7-9	TRBJ2-7	TRBD1	NA	TGTGCCAGCAGCTTTAGGGACAGGGGACACGAGCAGTACTTC	CASSFRDRGHEQYF
15	TRBV5-5	TRBJ2-7	NA	many	TGTGCCAGCAGCTTGGAGGGGCGGAGCTCCTACGAGCAGTACTTC	CASSLEGRSSYEQYF
14	TRBV5-1	TRBJ2-1	TRBD2	many	TGCGCCAGCTTTAGCGGGGACTCCTACAATGAGCAGTTCTTC	CASFSGDSYNEQFF
13	TRBV3-1	TRBJ1-2	NA	NA	TGTGCCAGCAGCAACCAGAGGATCTATGGCTACACCTTC	CASSNQRIYGYTF
16	TRBV11-2	TRBJ2-2	NA	NA	TGTGCCAGCAGCTTAAACTGGGGAAGAAGCGCCGGGGAGCTGTTTTTT	CASSLNWGRSAGELFF
15	TRBV7-9	TRBJ1-3	TRBD1	NA	TGTGCCAGCCACGTAAGGACAGGGGTTGTAAACACCATATATTTT	CASHVRTGVVNTIYF
12	TRBV7-2	TRBJ2-7	NA	many	TGTGCCAGCAGCCCGAGGGGGTACGAGCAGTACTTC	CASSPRGYEQYF
14	TRBV2	TRBJ1-4	NA	many	TGTGCCACTACCCGTTGGGTGACTAATGAAAAACTGTTTTTT	CATTRWVTNEKLFF
15	TRBV28	TRBJ1-3	TRBD1	few	TGTGCCAGCAGTTCCGGACAGGGTGTGGCGGACACCATATATTTT	CASSSGQGVADTIYF
16	TRBV4-1	TRBJ2-3	NA	many	TGCGCCAGCAGCAGTACAAGGGGGTTTACCACAGATACGCAGTATTTT	CASSSTRGFTTDTQYF
15	TRBV6-1	TRBJ2-3	TRBD2	many	TGTGCCAGCAGTGAAACGTGGCTAGCGGGAGATACGCAGTATTTT	CASSETWLAGDTQYF
13	TRBV7-6	TRBJ1-5	NA	many	TGTGCCAGCAGCGCGGGGGCGGGTCAGCCCCAGCATTTT	CASSAGAGQPQHF
15	TRBV7-8	TRBJ2-7	TRBD1	medium-sized	TGTGCCAGCAGCTTCCCGGGACAGGGGTACTACGAGCAGTACTTC	CASSFPGQGYYEQYF
16	TRBV9	TRBJ2-3	TRBD2	many	TGTGCCAGGATGCCCCGTCTAGCGGGAGTTGCAGATACGCAGTATTTT	CARMPRLAGVADTQYF
12	TRBV2	TRBJ2-7	NA	many	TGTGCCAGCAGTGACAACGGTTTGAAGCAGTACTTC	CASSDNGLKQYF